What follows are 17 T cell receptor beta chains derived from one specimen sequenced in a study of CD8+ T cells in alopecia areata. Extracted RNA was reverse transcribed into cDNA, the sequencing template. TCRdb's copy holds only in-frame clones and misses some; the assay was immunoSEQ multiplex PCR. The table has approximately 210,000 clones, 60% seen once. Treatment specified: oral pan-JAK inhibitor, 5-10 mg twice daily. Material: CD4+ T cells sorted from blood, obtained at week 4, from a patient treated with tofacitinib. The receptors come from a human donor with alopecia areata.

This clone was recorded only once. The chain links TRBV5-4 to TRBJ2-1; D not resolved. V lost 2 bases and J 8 bases, leaving 11 bases between the germline ends. CDR1 is SGHNT, CDR2 YYREEE, per germline (reference sequence). The CDR3 has 13 amino acids. The CDR3 protein is CASSFEVGDEQFF. In DNA form, the CDR3 reads TGTGCCAGCAGCTTCGAGGTCGGCGATGAGCAGTTCTTC.

This chain uses TRBV7-2 with TRBJ2-1; D gene unclear. Germline V lookup: CDR1 SGHTA, CDR2 FQGNSA. V was trimmed by 8 bases and J by 8 bases, leaving 13 bases between them. This CDR3 region has 12 residues. CDR3 DNA: TGTGCCAGCGGAGCTTATATGGATGAGCAGTTCTTC. Translating gives CASGAYMDEQFF.

A few counts support this clone. This CDR3 is also generated by other DNA sequences in the sample. This chain connects TRBV29-1 to TRBJ1-1, with D possibly TRBD1 on 5 matching bases. The CDR3 loop spans 12 amino acids. With 4 bases removed from V and 0 bases from J, the gap between germline ends came to 6 bases. Germline CDR1 is SQVTM and CDR2 is ANQGSEA. CDR3 sequence (DNA): TGCAGCGTTGGACAGCTGAACACTGAAGCTTTCTTT. Encoded protein: CSVGQLNTEAFF.

The rearrangement joins TRBV28 to TRBJ2-3; 8 bases match TRBD2. The CDR3 has 17 residues. From germline, CDR1 is MDHEN and CDR2 SYDVKM. The ends lost 4 bases at V and 0 bases at J; junction bases unmatched: 9. The chain's CDR3 is CASSYRGSGVSTDTQYF. The CDR3 coding sequence is TGTGCCAGCAGTTACCGCGGTAGCGGGGTTAGCACAGATACGCAGTATTTT.

The table lists this clone with a few counts. The V and J genes are TRBV5-1 and TRBJ2-3, with D perhaps being TRBD1 or TRBD2 (5 bases each). The germline V and J ends were trimmed by 2 bases and 2 bases, with 9 bases remaining between them. The CDR3 totals 14 residues. Germline CDR1 reads SGHRS; CDR2 reads YFSETQ. The CDR3 bases are TGCGCCAGCAGCTTAGGGGACCTCACAGATACGCAGTATTTT. Encoded protein: CASSLGDLTDTQYF.

The chain carries TRBV6-5 and TRBJ2-7; unclear D gene. Germline values: CDR1 MNHEY, CDR2 SVGAGI. The CDR3 length is 13 residues. Deletions cut 5 bases from V and 0 bases from J, with 8 bases between. The CDR3 DNA sequence: TGTGCCAGCAGTCCCCGGCCCTCCTACGAGCAGTACTTC. Encoded protein: CASSPRPSYEQYF.

The chain uses TRBV5-4 and TRBJ2-1; 7 nucleotides agree with TRBD2. Trimming took 0 bases from V and 9 from J; bases not matched to a gene: 6. This CDR3 is built from 14 residues. The V gene's germline CDR1 is SGHNT and CDR2 YYREEE (reference sequence). The CDR3 DNA sequence: TGTGCCAGCAGCTTGGCCCGGGGAGGGCGTGAGCAGTTCTTC. It yields the protein CASSLARGGREQFF.

The CDR3 DNA reads TGCGCCAGCAGCCCACAAATAGGGGATGGCTACACCTTC. Protein sequence: CASSPQIGDGYTF. The V gene is TRBV5-1, the J gene TRBJ1-2; weak D call: TRBD1 (5 bases). CDR1 is SGHRS and CDR2 is YFSETQ in the germline V gene. V lost 4 bases and J lost 6, with 13 bases in between. The CDR3 length is 13 residues.

A few counts support this clone. The rearrangement uses TRBV29-1 and TRBJ2-3; D possibly corresponds to TRBD1 (6 bases). The ends were cut back, 4 bases at V and 8 bases at J, with 16 bases in the middle. CDR1 is SQVTM and CDR2 is ANQGSEA in the germline V gene. The CDR3 loop spans 13 amino acids. CDR3 DNA: TGCAGCGTTGGTGCCCAGGGGCGGAGTACGCAGTATTTT. Encoded protein: CSVGAQGRSTQYF.

In regard to this clone: The same CDR3 can be traced to other DNA sequences in this sample. V usage is TRBV19 and J usage is TRBJ2-5; TRBD2 matches 13 bases. CDR1 LNHDA and CDR2 SQIVND come from the germline V gene (reference sequence). This CDR3 spans 15 amino acids. With 5 bases clipped from V and 5 bases from J, the junction kept 5 bases outside the gene matches. The CDR3 nucleotides read TGTGCCAGTAGTTCTCGGACTAGCGGGGGTGAGACCCAGTACTTC. Amino acids: CASSSRTSGGETQYF.

The CDR3 reads CASRGTSRELFF. CDR3 sequence (DNA): TGTGCCAGCAGGGGGACATCGCGGGAGCTGTTTTTT. The rearrangement uses TRBV2 and TRBJ2-2; tentative D call: TRBD1 (6 bases). This CDR3 region has 12 residues. V lost 6 bases and J 9 bases, leaving 11 bases between the germline ends. Germline values: CDR1 SNHLY, CDR2 FYNNEI.

Of note for this clone: Distinct nucleotide sequences in the sample also encode this CDR3. The rearrangement links TRBV6-5 to TRBJ2-5; D gene uncertain. The CDR3 extends over 11 amino acids. V gave up 1 base and J gave up 4 bases, with 1 base separating them. The germline V gene has CDR1 MNHEY and CDR2 SVGAGI. The CDR3 region has the DNA TGTGCCAGCAGTTACTTAGAGACCCAGTACTTC. This translates into CASSYLETQYF.

This clone has more than one count but fewer than ten. The chain is built from TRBV7-9 and TRBJ2-7, with 8 bases identical to TRBD1. The CDR3 extends over 17 amino acids. V lost 2 bases to trimming and J lost 4 bases; unmatched junction nucleotides: 13. In germline, CDR1 is SEHNR, CDR2 FQNEAQ (reference sequence). In nucleotides, the CDR3 is TGTGCCAGCAGCTTAATGGCTAGACGGGACAGGCTTTACGAGCAGTACTTC. Amino acid sequence: CASSLMARRDRLYEQYF.

This clone was observed a handful of times. The chain joins TRBV19 to TRBJ1-2; TRBD1 agrees at 9 bases. The germline V gene encodes CDR1 LNHDA and CDR2 SQIVND (reference sequence). This CDR3 is 13 amino acids long. The ends lost 7 bases at V and 7 bases at J; junction bases unmatched: 7. The CDR3, as DNA: TGTGCCAGTATTCGGACAGGGGCAACTGGCTACACCTTC. The encoded protein is CASIRTGATGYTF. Supplemented by reference TRBV19 and TRBJ1-2, the full variable domain reads DGGITQSPKYLFRKEGQNVTLSCEQNLNHDAMYWYRQDPGQGLRLIYYSQIVNDFQKGDIAEGYSVSREKKESFPLTVTSAQKNPTAFYLCASIRTGATGYTFGSGTRLTVV.

The J gene is TRBJ2-5, the V gene TRBV5-1, with D possibly matching TRBD2 (5 bases). The germline V and J ends were trimmed by 4 bases and 5 bases, with 15 bases remaining between them. The CDR3 covers 14 residues. Germline V gene sequence: CDR1 SGHRS, CDR2 YFSETQ. The CDR3 loop reads CASSPMGSAETQYF. CDR3 DNA: TGCGCCAGCAGCCCCATGGGTAGCGCGGAGACCCAGTACTTC.

The chain recombines TRBV10-3 with TRBJ1-3; no clear D. Trimming removed 4 bases at V and 0 bases at J, with 10 bases between. The CDR3 contains 15 residues. Germline V gives CDR1 ENHRY, CDR2 SYGVKD. CDR3 bases: TGTGCCATCAGTGGTACGGTTCTCTCTGGAAACACCATATATTTT. Encoded protein: CAISGTVLSGNTIYF.

This sequence joins TRBV30 and TRBJ1-1; possible D gene TRBD1, 6 bases. Germline V gene lookup returns CDR1 GTSNPN and CDR2 SVGIG (reference sequence). The CDR3 is 16 amino acids. V was pared by 1 base and J by 1 base, with 16 bases between. The CDR3 sequence: CAWSGITGHPNTEAFF. The DNA for the CDR3 is TGTGCCTGGAGTGGCATTACGGGACACCCGAACACTGAAGCTTTCTTT. Using reference TRBV30 and TRBJ1-1 for the parts outside the CDR3, the full variable domain is SQTIHQWPATLVQPVGSPLSLECTVEGTSNPNLYWYRQAAGRGLQLLFYSVGIGQISSEVPQNLSASRPQDRQFILSSKKLLLSDSGFYLCAWSGITGHPNTEAFFGQGTRLTVV.